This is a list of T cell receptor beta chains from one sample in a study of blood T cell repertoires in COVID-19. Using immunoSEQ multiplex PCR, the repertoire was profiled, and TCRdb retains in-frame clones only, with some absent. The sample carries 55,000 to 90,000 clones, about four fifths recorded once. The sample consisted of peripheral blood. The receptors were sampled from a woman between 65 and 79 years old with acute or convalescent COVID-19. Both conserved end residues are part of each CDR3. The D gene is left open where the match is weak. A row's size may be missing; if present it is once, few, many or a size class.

CDR3: CASSPDTQGYNEQFF; DNA: TGTGCCAGCAGCCCTGATACTCAGGGATACAATGAGCAGTTCTTC; V: TRBV5-4; J: TRBJ2-1; size: -; D: -
CDR3: CATLRDIFYTEAFF; DNA: TGTGCCACGCTCCGGGACATTTTCTACACTGAAGCTTTCTTT; V: TRBV6-5; J: TRBJ1-1; size: -; D: -
CDR3: CASSSPGELAAYEQYF; DNA: TGTGCCAGCAGTTCCCCTGGGGAGCTAGCAGCCTACGAGCAGTACTTC; V: TRBV28; J: TRBJ2-7; size: -; D: -
CDR3: CASSSEGPARGLYGYTF; DNA: TGTGCCAGCAGTTCAGAAGGCCCCGCCAGGGGGCTATATGGCTACACCTTC; V: TRBV28; J: TRBJ1-2; size: -; D: TRBD1
CDR3: CASSDSTIRTELNQPQHF; DNA: TGTGCCAGCAGTGACTCGACCATCAGGACAGAGCTGAATCAGCCCCAGCATTTT; V: TRBV6-4; J: TRBJ1-5; size: -; D: -
CDR3: CASSQLYRGLAEQYF; DNA: TGTGCCAGCAGTCAACTTTACCGCGGACTAGCCGAGCAGTACTTC; V: TRBV28; J: TRBJ2-7; size: few; D: TRBD2
CDR3: CASSLTGATYNEQFF; DNA: TGTGCCAGCAGTCTCACGGGAGCGACGTACAATGAGCAGTTCTTC; V: TRBV6-2/TRBV6-3; J: TRBJ2-1; size: -; D: -
CDR3: CASSYRGSETQYF; DNA: TGTGCCAGCAGTTACAGGGGATCGGAGACCCAGTACTTC; V: TRBV6-5; J: TRBJ2-5; size: -; D: -
CDR3: CSAGTGGTEAFF; DNA: TGCAGCGCCGGGACGGGGGGCACTGAAGCTTTCTTT; V: TRBV29-1; J: TRBJ1-1; size: -; D: -
CDR3: CASSDIIANYGYTF; DNA: TGTGCCAGCAGTGACATCATAGCTAACTATGGCTACACCTTC; V: TRBV6-1; J: TRBJ1-2; size: -; D: -
CDR3: CASSLTGRSGELFF; DNA: TGTGCCAGCAGCTTAACGGGGAGGTCCGGGGAGCTGTTTTTT; V: TRBV7-3; J: TRBJ2-2; size: -; D: -
CDR3: CASSLTGPPDYEQYF; DNA: TGTGCCAGCAGCTTGACAGGCCCACCCGACTACGAGCAGTACTTC; V: TRBV5-6; J: TRBJ2-7; size: -; D: -
CDR3: CASSLTGTSSSPLHF; DNA: TGTGCCAGCAGCTTGACCGGGACATCCAGTTCACCCCTCCACTTT; V: TRBV5-8; J: TRBJ1-6; size: once; D: -
CDR3: CSVTGTGSSTDTQYF; DNA: TGCAGCGTTACCGGGACAGGGTCTAGCACAGATACGCAGTATTTT; V: TRBV29-1; J: TRBJ2-3; size: -; D: TRBD1
CDR3: CASSRSGFTDTQYF; DNA: TGTGCCAGCAGCCGTAGCGGATTCACAGATACGCAGTATTTT; V: TRBV14; J: TRBJ2-3; size: once; D: -
CDR3: CASSSFHQTGVEAFF; DNA: TGTGCCAGCAGTTCCTTCCACCAAACAGGGGTTGAAGCTTTCTTT; V: TRBV27; J: TRBJ1-1; size: -; D: TRBD1
CDR3: CASSQPDREWPETQYF; DNA: TGTGCCAGCAGCCAACCTGACAGGGAATGGCCAGAGACCCAGTACTTC; V: TRBV6-6; J: TRBJ2-5; size: -; D: TRBD1
CDR3: CSASHGGPHSNYGYTF; DNA: TGCAGTGCTAGTCACGGGGGGCCTCACTCTAACTATGGCTACACCTTC; V: TRBV20-1; J: TRBJ1-2; size: -; D: -
CDR3: CAWSGGTGGYYEQYF; DNA: TGTGCCTGGAGTGGCGGGACTGGGGGATACTACGAGCAGTACTTC; V: TRBV30; J: TRBJ2-7; size: few; D: -
CDR3: CASSQGLATVETQYF; DNA: TGTGCCAGCAGCCAAGGCCTGGCCACAGTAGAGACCCAGTACTTC; V: TRBV14; J: TRBJ2-5; size: once; D: -
CDR3: CASSDGTDSDTQYF; DNA: TGTGCCAGCAGCGACGGGACAGATTCAGATACGCAGTATTTT; V: TRBV6-2/TRBV6-3; J: TRBJ2-3; size: -; D: TRBD1
CDR3: CASSLGAGGADTEAFF; DNA: TGCGCCAGCAGCTTGGGCGCAGGGGGCGCGGACACTGAAGCTTTCTTT; V: TRBV5-1; J: TRBJ1-1; size: -; D: TRBD1
CDR3: CASSYTGSYEQYF; DNA: TGTGCCAGCAGCTACACAGGGTCCTACGAGCAGTACTTC; V: TRBV7-9; J: TRBJ2-7; size: -; D: -
CDR3: CSVVQGVRETQYF; DNA: TGCAGCGTTGTACAGGGCGTCCGTGAGACCCAGTACTTC; V: TRBV29-1; J: TRBJ2-5; size: -; D: -
CDR3: CASTIRGTTMNTEAFF; DNA: TGTGCCAGTACCATCAGGGGGACCACCATGAACACTGAAGCTTTCTTT; V: TRBV19; J: TRBJ1-1; size: once; D: TRBD1
CDR3: CASSSLGDEQYF; DNA: TGTGCCAGCAGTTCCCTCGGGGACGAGCAGTACTTC; V: TRBV6-1; J: TRBJ2-7; size: -; D: -
CDR3: CASSLAQRGRDTGELFF; DNA: TGTGCCAGCAGCCTAGCCCAACGGGGTCGGGACACCGGGGAGCTGTTTTTT; V: TRBV11-3; J: TRBJ2-2; size: -; D: -
CDR3: CASSLAVLAGVGTQYF; DNA: TGTGCCAGCAGCTTAGCGGTGCTAGCGGGAGTCGGGACCCAGTACTTC; V: TRBV7-2; J: TRBJ2-5; size: -; D: TRBD2
CDR3: CASSIGRGTNYGYTF; DNA: TGTGCCAGTAGTATTGGCCGGGGAACTAACTATGGCTACACCTTC; V: TRBV19; J: TRBJ1-2; size: -; D: -
CDR3: CASSLQGLEQYF; DNA: TGTGCCAGCAGTTTGCAGGGTCTCGAGCAGTACTTC; V: TRBV28; J: TRBJ2-7; size: -; D: -
CDR3: CASSLQTSGGNTGELFF; DNA: TGTGCCAGCTCACTCCAGACTAGCGGGGGGAACACCGGGGAGCTGTTTTTT; V: TRBV18; J: TRBJ2-2; size: -; D: TRBD2
CDR3: CASSKFGQGVYNEQFF; DNA: TGTGCCAGTAGTAAGTTCGGACAGGGGGTCTACAATGAGCAGTTCTTC; V: TRBV19; J: TRBJ2-1; size: -; D: TRBD1
CDR3: CASSQEGQGRDTQYF; DNA: TGCGCCAGCAGCCAAGAGGGACAGGGGAGAGATACGCAGTATTTT; V: TRBV4-1; J: TRBJ2-3; size: -; D: TRBD1
CDR3: CASSLGSWDRVSSEAFF; DNA: TGTGCCAGCAGCTTAGGTTCGTGGGACAGGGTGTCTTCTGAAGCTTTCTTT; V: TRBV11-2; J: TRBJ1-1; size: few; D: TRBD1
CDR3: CASSLARNRGPYEQYF; DNA: TGTGCCAGCAGCTTAGCTCGGAATAGGGGCCCCTACGAGCAGTACTTC; V: TRBV7-9; J: TRBJ2-7; size: -; D: -
CDR3: CASRNAGNSYNSPLHF; DNA: TGTGCCAGCAGGAATGCAGGGAACTCCTATAATTCACCCCTCCACTTT; V: TRBV27; J: TRBJ1-6; size: -; D: -
CDR3: CAISESGTSGGQSSYEQYF; DNA: TGTGCCATCAGTGAGTCCGGGACTAGCGGGGGCCAGAGCTCCTACGAGCAGTACTTC; V: TRBV10-3; J: TRBJ2-7; size: -; D: TRBD2
CDR3: CASSLTSGGSYEQYF; DNA: TGTGCCAGCAGTTTAACTAGCGGGGGTTCCTACGAGCAGTACTTC; V: TRBV7-2; J: TRBJ2-7; size: -; D: TRBD2
CDR3: CAHKVGGNTEAFF; DNA: TGTGCCCACAAGGTCGGAGGGAACACTGAAGCTTTCTTT; V: TRBV6-5; J: TRBJ1-1; size: few; D: -
CDR3: CASSIDTGDQPQHF; DNA: TGTGCCAGTAGTATAGATACCGGGGATCAGCCCCAGCATTTT; V: TRBV19; J: TRBJ1-5; size: -; D: -
CDR3: CAWSVQGNTEAFF; DNA: TGTGCCTGGAGTGTTCAGGGGAACACTGAAGCTTTCTTT; V: TRBV30; J: TRBJ1-1; size: -; D: -
CDR3: CASSQMGAGPHF; DNA: TGTGCCAGCAGCCAAATGGGGGCTGGGCCACACTTC; V: TRBV3-1/TRBV3-2; J: TRBJ1-2; size: -; D: -
CDR3: CASNSVGGTEAFF; DNA: TGTGCCAGCAATTCAGTCGGCGGCACTGAAGCTTTCTTT; V: TRBV7-8; J: TRBJ1-1; size: -; D: -
CDR3: CASSLDWTGGTDTQYF; DNA: TGTGCCAGCAGCTTAGACTGGACAGGGGGCACAGATACGCAGTATTTT; V: TRBV7-9; J: TRBJ2-3; size: -; D: TRBD1
CDR3: CASVFSSTDTQYF; DNA: TGTGCCAGCGTCTTTTCTAGCACAGATACGCAGTATTTT; V: TRBV5-8; J: TRBJ2-3; size: -; D: -
CDR3: CASNRDSTDTQYF; DNA: TGTGCCAGTAACCGAGACTCCACAGATACGCAGTATTTT; V: TRBV19; J: TRBJ2-3; size: -; D: -
CDR3: CASSPGTFYNEQFF; DNA: TGTGCCAGCAGCCCCGGGACTTTCTACAATGAGCAGTTCTTC; V: TRBV6-5; J: TRBJ2-1; size: -; D: -
CDR3: CASSVERFYEQYF; DNA: TGTGCCAGTAGCGTTGAGAGATTCTACGAGCAGTACTTC; V: TRBV19; J: TRBJ2-7; size: -; D: -
CDR3: CASTSEGLAGTGNIQYF; DNA: TGTGCCAGCACCTCCGAAGGACTAGCGGGAACCGGAAACATTCAGTACTTC; V: TRBV28; J: TRBJ2-4; size: once; D: TRBD2
CDR3: CSVEDGDRAGGYTF; DNA: TGCAGCGTTGAAGATGGGGACAGGGCGGGTGGCTACACCTTC; V: TRBV29-1; J: TRBJ1-2; size: -; D: TRBD1
CDR3: CASSVTGNDYGYTF; DNA: TGTGCCAGCAGCGTAACAGGGAACGACTATGGCTACACCTTC; V: TRBV9; J: TRBJ1-2; size: -; D: -